This T cell receptor beta chain was captured by sequencing in a study of metastatic and nonmetastatic thyroid tumors. J was trimmed by 0 bases and V by 1 base; bases with no gene match: 4. In germline, CDR1 is LNHNV, CDR2 YYDKDF (reference sequence). The CDR3 is 17 residues long. All patients were untreated before thyroid surgery. TCRdb re-called clones via MiXCR from the PCR reads. The profile shows under 20,000 clones, 34% of them singletons. This clone appeared many times. Sequenced material: tumor tissue. The chain uses TRBV15 and TRBJ2-4; 9 bases line up with TRBD2. The receptor was derived from a male donor with papillary thyroid cancer or a benign thyroid nodule (not recorded which). Some clones in this sample may be carry-over from other donors' samples. For the CDR3, the DNA is TGTGCCACCAGCAGAGCTGGCGGGGGGGGAGCCAAAAACATTCAGTACTTC. Its translation: CATSRAGGGGAKNIQYF.